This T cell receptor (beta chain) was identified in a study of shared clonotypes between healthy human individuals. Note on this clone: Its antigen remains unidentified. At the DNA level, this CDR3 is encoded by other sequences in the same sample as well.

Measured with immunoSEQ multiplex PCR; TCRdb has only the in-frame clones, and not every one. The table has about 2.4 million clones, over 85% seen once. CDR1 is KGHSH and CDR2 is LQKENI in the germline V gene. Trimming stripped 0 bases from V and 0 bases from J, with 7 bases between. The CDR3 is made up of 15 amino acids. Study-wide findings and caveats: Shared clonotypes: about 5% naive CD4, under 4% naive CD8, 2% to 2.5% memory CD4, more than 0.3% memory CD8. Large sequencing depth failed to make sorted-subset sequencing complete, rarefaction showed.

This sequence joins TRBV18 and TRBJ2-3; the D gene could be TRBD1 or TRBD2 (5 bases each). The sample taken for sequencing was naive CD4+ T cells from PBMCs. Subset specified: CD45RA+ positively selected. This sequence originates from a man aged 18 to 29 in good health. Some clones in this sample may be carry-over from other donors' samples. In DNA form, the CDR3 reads TGTGCCAGCTCACCACCGGGACGAAGCACAGATACGCAGTATTTT. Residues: CASSPPGRSTDTQYF. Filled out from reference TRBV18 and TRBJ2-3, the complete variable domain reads NAGVMQNPRHLVRRRGQEARLRCSPMKGHSHVYWYRQLPEEGLKFMVYLQKENIIDESGMPKERFSAEFPKEGPSILRIQQVVRGDSAAYFCASSPPGRSTDTQYFGPGTRLTVL.